The rows below give T cell receptor beta chains drawn from one sample of a study of beta chain features in type 1 diabetes. The protocol was immunoSEQ multiplex PCR, while the TCRdb copy is restricted to in-frame clones and leaves out a portion. The sample carries roughly 730,000 clones, 13% recorded once. Sequenced material: naive CD4+ T cells from blood. Source of these receptors: a man aged 18 to 35 with type 1 diabetes. Both conserved end residues are part of each CDR3. The D gene is left open where the match is weak. Not every row has a clone size; where given, it reads once, few, many or a size class.

TRBV30	TRBJ2-2	.	few	TGTGCCTGGAGTGTTGGGGTCGGCGGGGAGCTGTTTTTT	CAWSVGVGGELFF
TRBV4-1	TRBJ1-3	.	.	TGCGCCAGCAGCCAAGGCCGGGAGGCAGGTGGAAACACCATATATTTT	CASSQGREAGGNTIYF
TRBV7-9	TRBJ2-7	.	.	TGTGCCAGCAGCTTGGGAGACAGGACCTACGAGCAGTACTTC	CASSLGDRTYEQYF
TRBV30	TRBJ1-1	TRBD1	few	TGTGCCTCGACGCGACAGGGGGCGCGGGTCACTGAAGCTTTCTTT	CASTRQGARVTEAFF
TRBV18	TRBJ2-7	TRBD2	.	TGTGCCAGCTCACCACCCGCTCTAGCGGGGGGGCCCTACGAGCAGTACTTC	CASSPPALAGGPYEQYF
TRBV5-6	TRBJ2-7	.	.	TGTGCCAGCAGCCCAGGACACGTGGGTAGCTACGAGCAGTACTTC	CASSPGHVGSYEQYF
TRBV30	TRBJ2-3	TRBD2	few	TGTGCCTGGAGCGGGGGGTCAGATACGCAGTATTTT	CAWSGGSDTQYF
TRBV25-1	TRBJ1-2	.	.	TGTGCCAGCAGAGGGGTGGGGACTAACTATGGCTACACCTTC	CASRGVGTNYGYTF
TRBV5-1	TRBJ2-5	.	.	TGCGCCAGCAGCTTGGCGTACGAGGGTTCTGGAGAGACCCAGTACTTC	CASSLAYEGSGETQYF
TRBV19	TRBJ1-5	TRBD1	.	TGTGCCAGTAGTACACAGGGGGCTAATCAGCCCCAGCATTTT	CASSTQGANQPQHF
TRBV4-1	TRBJ2-2	TRBD2	few	TGCGCCAGCAGCCAAGATACCCTAGCGGGGGGGCCCACCGGGGAGCTGTTTTTT	CASSQDTLAGGPTGELFF
TRBV9	TRBJ2-5	TRBD2	few	TGTGCCAGCAGCGTAGAACTAGCGGTAGAGACCCAGTACTTC	CASSVELAVETQYF
TRBV6-1	TRBJ1-3	.	.	TGTGCCAGCAGTGATAGGGACGCTGGAAACACCATATATTTT	CASSDRDAGNTIYF
TRBV6-1	TRBJ2-5	.	.	TGTGCCAGCAGTGGTCCCCTGAGACGGGAGACCCAGTACTTC	CASSGPLRRETQYF
TRBV28	TRBJ2-7	TRBD2	few	TGTGCCAGCAGGCCGACTAGCGGGATACTTGGGGAGCAGTACTTC	CASRPTSGILGEQYF
TRBV29-1	TRBJ2-2	.	.	TGCAGCGCTCAGGGTTCTGAAGTATACACCGGGGAGCTGTTTTTT	CSAQGSEVYTGELFF
TRBV18	TRBJ2-1	.	.	TGTGCCAGCTCACCAGGGGCGGGGCGCTTGAATGAGCAGTTCTTC	CASSPGAGRLNEQFF
TRBV30	TRBJ2-1	TRBD2	.	TGTGCCTGGAGTGGCGGACTAGCTCGTGAGCAGTTCTTC	CAWSGGLAREQFF
TRBV5-4	TRBJ1-1	.	.	TGTGCCAGCAGCCGACAGGATAACACTGAAGCTTTCTTT	CASSRQDNTEAFF
TRBV7-2	TRBJ2-7	TRBD1	few	TGTGCCAGCAGCTCTACCTCCGGGACAGGGGGCTACGAGCAGTACTTC	CASSSTSGTGGYEQYF
TRBV30	TRBJ1-6	.	.	TGTGCCTGGAGTGTCCAGGGGAATTCACCCCTCCACTTT	CAWSVQGNSPLHF
TRBV9	TRBJ2-7	TRBD1	few	TGTGCCAGCAGCCCTTCCCAGGGGGCATCCCACGAGCAGTACTTC	CASSPSQGASHEQYF
TRBV30	TRBJ2-7	.	.	TGTGCCTGGCGACTCTTAAGCTCCTACGAGCAGTACTTC	CAWRLLSSYEQYF
TRBV7-9	TRBJ2-1	.	.	TGTGCCAGCAGCTTAAGGCAGGGGGGGCTCAATGAGCAGTTCTTC	CASSLRQGGLNEQFF